This TCR beta chain was documented in a study of blood T cell repertoires in COVID-19. The wider study: Donors in the United States, Italy and Spain gave samples during acute or convalescent COVID-19. From T cells, B-cell-depleted T cells, or PBMCs came the material, which was cDNA or gDNA.

CDR3 length: 14 amino acids. Trimming removed 8 bases from V and 4 bases from J; junction bases left unmatched: 5. Germline V gene lookup returns CDR1 MDHEN and CDR2 SYDVKM. Enrolment of Seattle patients took place during active infection, and they were followed longitudinally. Sequencing used immunoSEQ multiplex PCR; TCRdb keeps in-frame clones, though not all of them. The table records 440,000 or so clones, approximately 91% of them present only once. The sequenced material came from peripheral blood. The clonotype was recovered from a woman aged 40 to 50 with COVID-19, enrolled during active disease. This chain connects TRBV28 to TRBJ2-1; 10 bases are shared with TRBD2. CDR3 region: CASQAGGYYNEQFF. CDR3 sequence (DNA): TGTGCCAGCCAAGCGGGAGGGTATTACAATGAGCAGTTCTTC.